The sample holds a few counts of the clone carrying this TCR beta chain. The antigen remains unidentified. This entry belongs to a study of cytomegalovirus exposure and HLA in healthy donors. Broader study findings: In an earlier analysis, about 87% or about 30%: the productive usage of most TCR beta V segments. The number of N-insertions in an Asian-associated ancestry cluster was reportedly below the approximately 700-donor mean in a later analysis.

The CDR3 runs 15 residues. V was pared by 0 bases and J by 7 bases, with 12 bases between. The germline gives CDR1 LGHNA, CDR2 YSLEER. The PCR was carried out with 60 Vbeta primers and 13 Jbeta primers. This table comes from immunoSEQ multiplex PCR, and its TCRdb copy is limited to in-frame clones, with some not included. In the table there are some 38,000 clones, more than 50% of which are singletons. The chain carries TRBV4-3 and TRBJ1-4; no clear D gene. Specimen: PBMCs. The receptor was isolated from a woman aged 40 to 55 in good health and CMV-seropositive. The CDR3, as DNA: TGCGCCAGCAGCCAAGAACTGGGAGGGAGTGAAAAACTGTTTTTT. This gives the protein CASSQELGGSEKLFF.